The entry that follows covers one T cell receptor (beta chain) sequence. No antigen is known for it. This CDR3 is also generated by other DNA sequences in the sample. This sample was included in a study of cytomegalovirus exposure and HLA in healthy donors. Broader study findings: Cytomegalovirus association was listed for about 160 TCR beta chains. In an earlier analysis, about 90% or about 30%: the productive usage of most TCR beta V segments. Association of around 17,000 TCR beta sequences with HLA alleles was found at 0.05 false discovery rate in a later analysis.

The V and J ends lost 0 bases and 1 base respectively, with 3 bases between them. Germline V gives CDR1 SGDLS, CDR2 YYNGEE. This CDR3 is built from 13 residues. It was with 60 Vbeta and 13 Jbeta primers that the PCR ran. Measured with immunoSEQ multiplex PCR; TCRdb has only the in-frame clones, and not every one. Here the sample spans over 50,000 clones, about 89% being singletons. The clonotype was recovered from a man aged 30 to 45 in good health and CMV-seropositive. V gene TRBV9 combines with J gene TRBJ2-3, with D hard to call. Sequencing was carried out using PBMCs. CDR3 coding DNA: TGTGCCAGCAGCGTAGCCGGCACAGATACGCAGTATTTT. Protein product: CASSVAGTDTQYF.